This T cell receptor beta chain emerged from a study of response to subunit inactivated influenza vaccine. Study-wide points: Researchers suggested that each seasonal influenza vaccination recruits few new T cells.

With regard to this clonotype: Antigen specificity is unknown.

This CDR3 is built from 14 residues. CDR1 LGHNA and CDR2 YNFKEQ come from the germline V gene. Losses at the gene ends were 3 bases for V and 0 bases for J; bases not matched to a gene: 0. TCRdb recomputed calls from the RT-PCR reads with MiXCR, one row per CDR3 protein. The sample includes 700,000 to 900,000 distinct CDR3 sequences, around 20% of them seen just once. The source was PBMCs from blood, collected around 5 days after vaccination. This chain links TRBV4-2 with TRBJ2-3; TRBD2 aligns across 7 bases. The TCR originated in a man aged 45-65 years who received an inactivated influenza vaccine. CDR3 sequence reads: CASSQRGSTDTQYF. The CDR3 DNA reads as TGTGCCAGCAGCCAGCGGGGGAGCACAGATACGCAGTATTTT.